Included here is one TCR beta chain sequence, with context. Its matching antigen is unknown. The sample is drawn from a study of OX40 agonist ivuxolimab in advanced cancers. Looking at the study overall: Patients took ivuxolimab, an agonistic anti-OX40 (CD134) antibody.

Sequencing was performed with immunoSEQ multiplex PCR; in TCRdb, only in-frame clones are kept and a portion is missing. Among 55,000 to 70,000 clones listed, more than 70% were seen once. The CDR3 covers 14 residues. Trimming cost V 8 bases and J 0 bases, with 13 bases left between them. Germline V lookup: CDR1 MNHNS, CDR2 SASEGT. Notes on the study in general: Some nonresponders likewise displayed low normalized T-cell clonal expansion.

With baseline, cycle 4 day 1, and cycle 7 day 1 as timepoints, blood was sampled. The origin of this receptor is an adult with an advanced solid tumor such as melanoma, head and neck, liver or kidney cancer. The J gene is TRBJ1-2, the V gene TRBV6-1; D perhaps matches TRBD1 (6 bases). The sample here was CD4+ or CD8+ T cells sorted from blood, taken in a trial of the OX40 agonist ivuxolimab. The CDR3: CASGGQGANYGYTF. The CDR3 DNA sequence: TGTGCCAGCGGGGGGCAGGGCGCTAACTATGGCTACACCTTC.